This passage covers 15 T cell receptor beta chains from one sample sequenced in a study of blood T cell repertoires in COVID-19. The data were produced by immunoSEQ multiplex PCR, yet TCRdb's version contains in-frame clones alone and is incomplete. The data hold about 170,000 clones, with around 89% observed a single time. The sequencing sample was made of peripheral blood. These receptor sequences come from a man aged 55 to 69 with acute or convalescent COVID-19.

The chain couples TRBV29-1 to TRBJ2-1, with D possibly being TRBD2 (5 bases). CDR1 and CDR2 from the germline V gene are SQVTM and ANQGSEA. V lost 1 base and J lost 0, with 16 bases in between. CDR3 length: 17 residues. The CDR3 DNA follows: TGCAGCGTTGAAGGTTTTTTACGTCGGGGCTCCTACAATGAGCAGTTCTTC. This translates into CSVEGFLRRGSYNEQFF.

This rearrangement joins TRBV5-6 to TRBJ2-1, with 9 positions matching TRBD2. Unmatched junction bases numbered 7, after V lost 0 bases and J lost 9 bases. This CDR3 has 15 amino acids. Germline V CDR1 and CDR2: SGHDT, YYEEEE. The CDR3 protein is CASSLASGGRSEQFF. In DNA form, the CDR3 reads TGTGCCAGCAGCTTGGCCAGCGGGGGGCGAAGTGAGCAGTTCTTC.

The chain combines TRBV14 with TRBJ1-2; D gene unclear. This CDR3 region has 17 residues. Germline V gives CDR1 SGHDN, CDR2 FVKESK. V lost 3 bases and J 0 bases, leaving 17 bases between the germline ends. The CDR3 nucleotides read TGTGCCAGCAGCCACAGCTCTGGCGGGAGTTCTAACTATGGCTACACCTTC. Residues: CASSHSSGGSSNYGYTF.

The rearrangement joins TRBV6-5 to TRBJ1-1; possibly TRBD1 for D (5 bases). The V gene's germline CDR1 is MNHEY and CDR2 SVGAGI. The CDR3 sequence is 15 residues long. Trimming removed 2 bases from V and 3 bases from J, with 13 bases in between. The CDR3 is CASSYNRQGYTEAFF. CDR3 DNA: TGTGCCAGCAGTTACAACAGGCAGGGATACACTGAAGCTTTCTTT.

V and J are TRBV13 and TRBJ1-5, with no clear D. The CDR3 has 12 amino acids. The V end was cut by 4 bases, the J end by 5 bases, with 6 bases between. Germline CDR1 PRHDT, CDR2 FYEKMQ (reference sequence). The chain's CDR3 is CASSSGDQPQHF. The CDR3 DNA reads TGTGCCAGCAGCTCGGGTGATCAGCCCCAGCATTTT.

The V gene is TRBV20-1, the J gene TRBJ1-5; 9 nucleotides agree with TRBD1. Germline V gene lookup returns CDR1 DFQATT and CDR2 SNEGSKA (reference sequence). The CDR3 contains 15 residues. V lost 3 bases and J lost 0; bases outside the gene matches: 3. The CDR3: CSASTGGISNQPQHF. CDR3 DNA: TGCAGTGCTAGTACAGGGGGCATTAGCAATCAGCCCCAGCATTTT.

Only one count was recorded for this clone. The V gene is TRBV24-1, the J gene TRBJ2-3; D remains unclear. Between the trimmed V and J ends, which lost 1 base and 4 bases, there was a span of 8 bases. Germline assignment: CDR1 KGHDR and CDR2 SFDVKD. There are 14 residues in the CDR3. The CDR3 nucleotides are TGTGCCACCAGTGATTTTCAGGAATCAGATACGCAGTATTTT. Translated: CATSDFQESDTQYF.

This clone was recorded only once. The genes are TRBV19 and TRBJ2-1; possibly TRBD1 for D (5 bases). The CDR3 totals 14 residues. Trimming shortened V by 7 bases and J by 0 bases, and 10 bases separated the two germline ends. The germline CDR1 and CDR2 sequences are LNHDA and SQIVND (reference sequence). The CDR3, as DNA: TGTGCCAGTATGGGGCTCAGCTCCTACAATGAGCAGTTCTTC. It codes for CASMGLSSYNEQFF.

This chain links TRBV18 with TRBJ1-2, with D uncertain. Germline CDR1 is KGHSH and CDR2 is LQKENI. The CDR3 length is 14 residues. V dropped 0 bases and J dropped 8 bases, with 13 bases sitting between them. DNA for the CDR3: TGTGCCAGCTCACCACCGAGGCGGGTTGAGGGCTACACCTTC. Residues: CASSPPRRVEGYTF. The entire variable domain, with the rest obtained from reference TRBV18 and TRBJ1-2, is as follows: NAGVMQNPRHLVRRRGQEARLRCSPMKGHSHVYWYRQLPEEGLKFMVYLQKENIIDESGMPKERFSAEFPKEGPSILRIQQVVRGDSAAYFCASSPPRRVEGYTFGSGTRLTVV.

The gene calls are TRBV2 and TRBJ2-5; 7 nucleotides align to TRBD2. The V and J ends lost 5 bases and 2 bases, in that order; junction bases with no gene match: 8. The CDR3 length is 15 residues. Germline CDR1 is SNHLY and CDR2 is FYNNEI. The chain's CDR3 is CASSPTGGNQETQYF. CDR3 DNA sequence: TGTGCCAGCAGTCCCACGGGGGGAAATCAAGAGACCCAGTACTTC.

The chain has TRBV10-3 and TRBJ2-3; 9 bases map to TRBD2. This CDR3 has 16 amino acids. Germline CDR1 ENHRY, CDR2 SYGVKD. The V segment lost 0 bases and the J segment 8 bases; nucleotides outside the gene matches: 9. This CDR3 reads CAISESGRGGQGTQYF. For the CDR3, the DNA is TGTGCCATCAGTGAGTCGGGGCGGGGGGGCCAAGGTACGCAGTATTTT.

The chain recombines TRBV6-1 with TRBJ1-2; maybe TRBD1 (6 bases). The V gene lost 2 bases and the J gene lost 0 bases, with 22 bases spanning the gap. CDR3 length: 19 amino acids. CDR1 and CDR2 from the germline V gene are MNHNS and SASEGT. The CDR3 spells CASSEKIWAGADSNYGYTF. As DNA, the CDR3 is TGTGCCAGCAGTGAAAAAATTTGGGCAGGGGCCGACTCTAACTATGGCTACACCTTC.

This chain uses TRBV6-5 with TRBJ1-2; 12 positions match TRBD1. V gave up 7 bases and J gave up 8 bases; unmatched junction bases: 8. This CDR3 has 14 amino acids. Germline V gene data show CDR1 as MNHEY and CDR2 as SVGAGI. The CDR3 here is CASIKSGQGAGYTF. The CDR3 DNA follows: TGTGCCAGCATCAAATCGGGACAGGGGGCAGGCTACACCTTC.

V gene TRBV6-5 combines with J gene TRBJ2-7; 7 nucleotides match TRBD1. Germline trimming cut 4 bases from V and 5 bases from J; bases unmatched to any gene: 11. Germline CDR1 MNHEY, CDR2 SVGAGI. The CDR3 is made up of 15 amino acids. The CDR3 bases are TGTGCCAGCAGTTCCCTGGAGAGGGGGCTAAACGAGCAGTACGTC. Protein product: CASSSLERGLNEQYV.

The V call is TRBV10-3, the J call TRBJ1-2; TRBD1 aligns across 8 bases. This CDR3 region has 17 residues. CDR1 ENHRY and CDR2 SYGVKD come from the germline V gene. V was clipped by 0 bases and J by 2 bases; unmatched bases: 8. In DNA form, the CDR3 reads TGTGCCATCAGTGAGTCTATCCCAGGGGGCTCGAACTATGGCTACACCTTC. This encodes CAISESIPGGSNYGYTF.